This T cell receptor (beta chain) was identified during a study of OX40 agonist ivuxolimab in advanced cancers. About the research overall: Enrollees could have had prior anti-PD-1, anti-PD-L1 or anti-CTLA-4 therapy, which over 35% had received.

Assay: immunoSEQ multiplex PCR; the TCRdb copy retains only in-frame clones and omits some. The data contain 70,000 to 95,000 clones, roughly nine tenths of them singletons. The germline V and J ends were trimmed by 4 bases and 4 bases, with 11 bases remaining between them. Per germline, CDR1 SGHDT and CDR2 YYEEEE. This CDR3 comprises 13 residues. The starting material was CD4+ or CD8+ T cells sorted from blood, obtained in a trial of the OX40 agonist ivuxolimab. J is TRBJ1-2 and V is TRBV5-6, with D possibly matching TRBD1 (5 bases). The receptor's source is an adult with an advanced solid tumor such as melanoma, head and neck, liver or kidney cancer. Here the CDR3 DNA reads TGTGCCAGCAGCGCCGACAGCCTCTATGGCTACACCTTC. It codes for CASSADSLYGYTF.